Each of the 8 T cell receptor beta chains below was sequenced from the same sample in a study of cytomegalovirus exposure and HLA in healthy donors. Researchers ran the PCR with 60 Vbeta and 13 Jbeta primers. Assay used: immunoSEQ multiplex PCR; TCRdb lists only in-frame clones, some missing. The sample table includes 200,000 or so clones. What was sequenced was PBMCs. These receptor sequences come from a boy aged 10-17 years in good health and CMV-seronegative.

In DNA, the CDR3 is TGTGCCAGCAGCTTAATTGGACAGGGTAATGAAAAACTGTTTTTT. Amino acid sequence: CASSLIGQGNEKLFF. The rearrangement uses TRBV7-9 and TRBJ1-4; 8 bases align to TRBD1. The germline V gene has CDR1 SEHNR and CDR2 FQNEAQ (reference sequence). CDR3 size: 15 residues. With V trimmed by 2 bases and J by 4 bases, 3 bases remained unmatched.

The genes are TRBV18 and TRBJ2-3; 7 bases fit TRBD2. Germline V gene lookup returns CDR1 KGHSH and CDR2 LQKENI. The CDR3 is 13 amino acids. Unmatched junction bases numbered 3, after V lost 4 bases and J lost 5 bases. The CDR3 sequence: CASSRRGVDTQYF. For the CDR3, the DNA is TGTGCCAGCTCACGTCGGGGGGTAGATACGCAGTATTTT.

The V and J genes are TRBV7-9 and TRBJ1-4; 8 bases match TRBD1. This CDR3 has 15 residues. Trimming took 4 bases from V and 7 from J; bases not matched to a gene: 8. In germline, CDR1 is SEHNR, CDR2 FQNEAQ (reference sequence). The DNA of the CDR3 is TGTGCCAGCAGCTCCCGGACAGGGAAAGGTGAAAAACTGTTTTTT. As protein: CASSSRTGKGEKLFF. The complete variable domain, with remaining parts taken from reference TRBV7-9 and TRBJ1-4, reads DTGVSQNPRHKITKRGQNVTFRCDPISEHNRLYWYRQTLGQGPEFLTYFQNEAQLEKSRLLSDRFSAERPKGSFSTLEIQRTEQGDSAMYLCASSSRTGKGEKLFFGSGTQLSVL.

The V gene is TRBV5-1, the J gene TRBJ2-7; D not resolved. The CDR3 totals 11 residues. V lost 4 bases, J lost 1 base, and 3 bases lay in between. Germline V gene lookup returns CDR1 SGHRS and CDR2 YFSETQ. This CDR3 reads CASSASYEQYF. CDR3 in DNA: TGCGCCAGCAGCGCGTCCTACGAGCAGTACTTC.

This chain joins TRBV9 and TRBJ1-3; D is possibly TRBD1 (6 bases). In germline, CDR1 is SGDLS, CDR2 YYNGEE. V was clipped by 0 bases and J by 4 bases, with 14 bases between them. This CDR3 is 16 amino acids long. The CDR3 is CASSVVWGGIGNTIYF. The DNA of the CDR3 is TGTGCCAGCAGCGTAGTGTGGGGGGGCATAGGAAACACCATATATTTT.

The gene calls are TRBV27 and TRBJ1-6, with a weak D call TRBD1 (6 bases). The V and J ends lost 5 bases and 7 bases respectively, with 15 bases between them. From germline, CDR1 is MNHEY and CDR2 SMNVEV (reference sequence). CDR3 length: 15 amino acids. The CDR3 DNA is TGTGCCAGCAGTGGATTTACAGGGTTAAATTCACCCCTCCACTTT. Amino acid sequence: CASSGFTGLNSPLHF.

The CDR3 loop reads CASSVSPLAGEGSYNEQFF. The CDR3 DNA follows: TGTGCCAGCAGCGTATCTCCGCTAGCGGGGGAGGGCTCCTACAATGAGCAGTTCTTC. This chain uses TRBV9 with TRBJ2-1, with 10 bases that match TRBD2. CDR1 and CDR2 from the germline V gene are SGDLS and YYNGEE. The V and J ends lost 1 base and 0 bases, in that order; junction bases with no gene match: 10. CDR3 length equals 19 residues.

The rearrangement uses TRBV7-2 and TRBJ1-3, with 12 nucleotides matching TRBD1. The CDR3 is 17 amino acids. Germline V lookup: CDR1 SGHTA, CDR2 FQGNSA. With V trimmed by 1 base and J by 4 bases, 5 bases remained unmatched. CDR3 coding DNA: TGTGCCAGCAGCTTAGGGGGGACAGGGGGCGTCGGAAACACCATATATTTT. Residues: CASSLGGTGGVGNTIYF.